The sequence of this TCR beta chain was determined in a study of molecular identifiers for immune sequencing clone quantification. Whole-study findings and limits: More than 98% of effector molecules, versus under 1% of naive-cell molecules, belonged to clones above 20 RNA copies.

About this clonotype: Its antigen remains unidentified.

Trimming cost V 3 bases and J 5 bases; bases outside gene matches: 7. Germline CDR1 is LNHDA and CDR2 is SQIVND (reference sequence). The CDR3 has 14 residues. In TCRdb, the PCR reads were re-called with MiXCR into one record per CDR3 protein. The table includes tens of thousands of distinct CDR3 sequences, over 15% detected once. The V gene is TRBV19, the J gene TRBJ2-7; 7 bases agree with TRBD2. Material for sequencing was naive CD8+ T cells from blood, with Jurkat cell RNA spiked in. The subset is: FACS-sorted CD8+CD4-CCR7+CD45RA+ naive T cells. The sequence was obtained from a human donor in good health. Some libraries in this study had Jurkat cell RNA spiked in. As DNA, the CDR3 is TGTGCCAGTAGTATTGCGGGGGTGTCCGACGAGCAGTACTTC. Amino acid sequence: CASSIAGVSDEQYF.